In its sample, the clone carrying this T cell receptor beta chain was seen many times. Its antigen is unidentified. Preparation of the TCRbeta library was carried out with unique molecular identifiers. Using its own MiXCR run on the PCR reads, TCRdb lists one record per CDR3 protein. The sample lists 60,000 to 100,000 distinct CDR3 sequences, roughly 20% occurring once. The entry originates in a study of T-cell reconstitution after alpha-beta-depleted transplantation in children. The study's findings and limits: Several hundred expanded graft clones reportedly gave rise to the alpha-beta T cells present about two months after transplant. Where some patients showed high TCRbeta diversity at day 60, it came from recipient T cells and thymic progenitors that had survived. Most T-cell counts and diversity one year after the transplant came from T cells that were newly produced.

The germline CDR1 and CDR2 sequences are SEHNR and FQNEAQ (reference sequence). This CDR3 contains 16 residues. V lost 1 base to trimming and J lost 3 bases, with 12 bases between them. This sequence originates from a male patient aged 2 to 9 who had a stem cell transplant for acute lymphoblastic leukemia, so the T cells may come from the graft donor. This specimen consisted of PBMCs, mostly from graft donor cells, obtained 360 days after TCRalphabeta/CD19-depleted stem cell transplant. The chain combines TRBV7-9 with TRBJ1-4; D ambiguous. This chain's CDR3 is CASSLVSGIANEKLFF. The CDR3 nucleotides read TGTGCCAGCAGCTTAGTGTCCGGGATTGCTAATGAAAAACTGTTTTTT.